The sequence of this T cell receptor (beta chain) was determined in a study of blood T cell repertoires in COVID-19 (dated by TCRdb to 2020 to 2021). Background for the entire study: Samples covering the acute and convalescent phases of COVID-19 were provided by collaborators in the United States, Italy and Spain. The prospective study material was composed of cDNA or gDNA derived from T cells, B-cell-depleted T cells, or PBMCs. Deeply sampled blood TCRbeta repertoires from subjects exposed to, actively infected with, or recovered from COVID-19 were included in the dataset. The repertoires were made available in a free public database intended to serve as a resource for research on the immune response to SARS-CoV-2. The samples were drawn from two sources: the first 160 participants of the ongoing ImmuneRACE study, and 1,254 subjects contributed by 6 global collaborators. The sample metadata nearly always contained a de-identified subject ID, COVID-19 status, age in years and sex. HLA class I and class II types, where available, came from metadata supplied by the sample provider rather than from assay-based typing. Study-level results and caveats: Clinical and demographic metadata were provided uncurated, with the amount varying by source and participant.

Worth noting for this clone: Its antigen specificity is not known. One base away there is no much larger clone; base qualities are not given.

TCRbeta CDR3 regions were amplified from genomic DNA by means of the immunoSEQ Assay, a bias-controlled multiplex PCR. The study's own analysis went as follows. Within the assay, amplification of reference gene primers was used to estimate how many nucleated cells each sample contained. To quantify the absolute abundance of each unique TCRbeta CDR3 rearrangement, sequence reads were collapsed and filtered. Productive Simpson clonality was computed per sample as the square root of Simpson's diversity index over productive rearrangements. TCRdb provides this immuneACCESS table in a form limited to in-frame rearrangements. Some clones are lacking; in checked studies, under half of them reflect an unresolved V gene, and why the rest are absent is not known. The V and J calls and the clone size are those of that table, but D and trimming were determined from the DNA. This sample gives 41,000 or so clones in total; 70% to 90% of them show up just once. The leading ten clones occupy about 4% of the sample.

Collaborating institutions collected whole blood in K2EDTA tubes following their own protocols. For TCRbeta analysis, collaborators shipped samples in one of three forms: frozen whole blood, isolated PBMCs, or DNA extracted from either of those sample types. Including cysteine and phenylalanine, the CDR3 has 13 amino acids. This entry keeps only the CDR3 DNA: 39 bases, framed from base 1. The germline V gene gives CDR1 as SQVTM and CDR2 as ANQGSEA. V was cut back by 3 bases and J by 5 bases, leaving a gap of 10 bases between them. This clonotype was sampled from a man aged 60-69 years with acute or convalescent COVID-19. The chain uses TRBV29-1 and TRBJ1-4; there is no confident call for the D gene. The sequenced sample consisted of peripheral blood. The nucleotide sequence reads as follows: TGCAGCGTTGATGATCCCACAAATGAAAAACTGTTTTTT. Its product reads: CSVDDPTNEKLFF.